This T cell receptor beta chain was sequenced for a study of identical twins. Broader study findings: The analysis was cross-sectional rather than longitudinal within donors. Carriage of fewer insertions was seen in abundant cord blood beta clonotypes, whereas memory repertoires showed none.

MiXCR, run by TCRdb on the 5' RACE reads, gives a single entry per CDR3 protein. This sample has 460,000 or so distinct CDR3 sequences; 12% to 15% occur once, and the top ten carry about 0.54%. Germline values: CDR1 KGHDR, CDR2 SFDVKD. The V and J ends lost 5 bases and 4 bases, in that order; junction bases with no gene match: 1. The CDR3 loop spans 14 amino acids. A word on this clonotype: Its specificity is not known.

Each donor was a healthy Caucasian. These sequences were also reported in another study, on yellow fever vaccine responses in identical twins. As that report states: Reportedly, twins showed a vaccine T cell response that looked partly convergent and partly personalized.

This TCR was sampled from a woman under 30 in good health. Sequences were obtained from CD4+ T cells sorted from blood. The rearrangement uses TRBV24-1 and TRBJ2-5, with 12 bases that match TRBD2. As DNA, the CDR3 is TGTGCCACCAGTGTGACTAGCGGGAGAGAGACCCAGTACTTC. Its protein is CATSVTSGRETQYF.